Listed here are 5 T cell receptor beta chains from one sample, sequenced in a study of T cell repertoires in cytomegalovirus infection. One entry per CDR3 protein, called by TCRdb with MiXCR from the reads. The table records about 150,000 distinct CDR3 sequences, about 25% of them present only once. Specimen: PBMCs. The origin of the receptors is a human donor in good health (CMV status not recorded). Some clones in this sample may be carry-over from other donors' samples.

In its sample, this clonotype ranks as medium-sized (0.01 to 0.1%). The rearrangement joins TRBV7-8 to TRBJ2-5, with D perhaps TRBD2 (6 bases). The CDR3 sequence is 17 residues long. Germline assignment: CDR1 SGHVS and CDR2 FQNEAQ. V was pared by 0 bases and J by 2 bases, with 16 bases between. CDR3 in amino acids: CASSLARWGAGQETQYF. The CDR3 region has the DNA TGTGCCAGCAGCTTAGCTAGGTGGGGAGCGGGTCAAGAGACCCAGTACTTC.

This clonotype was detected ten times or more. The rearrangement links TRBV7-3 to TRBJ2-2; 7 bases map to TRBD2. V lost 5 bases, J lost 7 bases, and 10 bases stayed unmatched. From germline, CDR1 is SGHTA and CDR2 FQGTGA. CDR3 length: 15 amino acids. CDR3 protein: CASSPAGQPGGELFF. The CDR3 nucleotides read TGTGCCAGCAGCCCAGCGGGGCAGCCCGGCGGGGAGCTGTTTTTT.

The V and J genes are TRBV5-4 and TRBJ2-5; TRBD1 aligns across 9 bases. V lost 1 base to trimming and J lost 5 bases; unmatched junction nucleotides: 3. Germline values: CDR1 SGHNT, CDR2 YYREEE (reference sequence). The CDR3 consists of 14 residues. CDR3 amino acids: CASSLRDRGETQYF. The CDR3, as DNA: TGTGCCAGCAGCTTGAGAGACAGGGGGGAGACCCAGTACTTC.

This clonotype was recorded a few times. The V call is TRBV4-3, the J call TRBJ2-7; D gene ambiguous. The length of the CDR3 is 15 residues. The ends were cut back, 1 base at V and 2 bases at J, with 12 bases in the middle. Germline loops: CDR1 LGHNA, CDR2 YSLEER. CDR3 residues: CASSQGRMVTYEQYF. The CDR3 DNA reads as TGCGCCAGCAGCCAAGGCCGAATGGTAACCTACGAGCAGTACTTC.

The chain carries TRBV28 and TRBJ2-7; TRBD2 matches at 9 bases. This CDR3 comprises 14 residues. V dropped 7 bases and J dropped 0; count of bases not matched to a gene: 4. Germline loops: CDR1 MDHEN, CDR2 SYDVKM. CDR3 in amino acids: CASNLAGSSYEQYF. CDR3 sequence (DNA): TGTGCCAGCAATCTAGCGGGAAGCTCCTACGAGCAGTACTTC.